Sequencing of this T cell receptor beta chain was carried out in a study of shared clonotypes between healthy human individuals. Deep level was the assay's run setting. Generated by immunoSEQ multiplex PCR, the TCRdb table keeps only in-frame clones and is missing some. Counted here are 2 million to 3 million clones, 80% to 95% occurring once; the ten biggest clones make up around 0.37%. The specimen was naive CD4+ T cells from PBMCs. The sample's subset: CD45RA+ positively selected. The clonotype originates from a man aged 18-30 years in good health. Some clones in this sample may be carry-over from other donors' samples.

The CDR3 reads CAISPDGLGYTF. CDR3 bases: TGTGCCATCAGCCCGGACGGACTAGGCTACACCTTC. The chain employs TRBV10-3 and TRBJ1-2; D gene unclear. Germline CDR1 is ENHRY and CDR2 is SYGVKD. The length of the CDR3 is 12 residues. Trimming shortened V by 6 bases and J by 8 bases, and 13 bases separated the two germline ends.